This T cell receptor (beta chain) was identified in a study of T cell responses to AZD1222 COVID-19 vaccine. In germline, CDR1 is MNHEY, CDR2 SVGEGT. CDR3 length: 13 residues. Trimming stripped 2 bases from V and 9 bases from J, with 11 bases between. Produced via immunoSEQ multiplex PCR; TCRdb's table is partial and in-frame only. Of 68,000 or so clones in the sample, roughly 86% were seen once. With respect to this clone: Its antigen is still unknown.

Points from the study as a whole: The donor cohort was predominantly white British with a female majority, and clonal diversity may have been underestimated.

The material sequenced was peripheral blood, taken on day 0 of AZD1222 vaccination. The chain links TRBV6-2 or TRBV6-3 to TRBJ2-1; maybe TRBD1 (5 bases). This TCR derives from an adult in good health. The CDR3: CASSYVGLGEQFF. CDR3 nucleotides: TGTGCCAGCAGTTACGTGGGGCTCGGTGAGCAGTTCTTC.